This paragraph covers one T cell receptor beta chain sequence. The antigen this receptor binds is unknown. No per-base quality is available; no much larger clone lies one base away. The library was produced with the immunoSEQ multiplex PCR assay. For the multiplex PCR, a mixture combining 60 forward primers for TCR Vbeta segments and 13 reverse primers for TCR Jbeta segments was used. A multiplex PCR assay on genomic DNA amplified the CDR3 region of rearranged TCR beta genes. The amplified TCR beta libraries were sequenced on the Illumina HiSeq System as 87-base-pair reads. From the authors' description of their analysis: In a later analysis, 70 million to 95 million unique TCR beta chains were counted across the roughly 610 repertoires, and roughly 9.9 million of these chains were shared by at least two donors. Raw reads were error-corrected and collapsed into unique sequences with a nearest-neighbor algorithm that merged closely related sequences to remove PCR and sequencing errors. To assign V, D and J gene segments, CDR3 sequences were aligned to IMGT reference sequences. For a sequence to be retained, a match of at least six nucleotides to both a V gene segment and a J gene segment was required. Rearrangements were classified as productive when the CDR3 lacked stop codons and remained in frame with V and J, and all other rearrangements were classified as non-productive. Following IMGT convention, CDR3 was defined as the stretch from the second conserved V-encoded cysteine to the conserved J-encoded phenylalanine. The earlier analysis of 500 to 750 of the donors excluded any sequence lacking an unambiguous match to a single V gene segment. In an earlier analysis of some 590 of the donors, a V segment was called functional when productive rearrangements were above 56.7%, and segregating when the standard deviation between donors exceeded 5%. A statistical classification framework was built for diagnosing cytomegalovirus status from the catalog of TCR beta chain sequences. In a later analysis, TCR nucleotide sequences were compared against IMGT/GENE-DB human TR gene sequences so that V and J genes could be assigned. The TCRdist pipeline was used in a later analysis to assign CDR3 sequences and most-parsimonious VDJ recombination scenarios. In a later analysis, every TCR beta chain was defined by the combination of its CDR3 amino acid sequence and its V-gene family, and reads without a unique V-gene family were dropped. As a way to deal with suspected cross-contamination and a sequencing artifact, a later analysis dropped 450 to 600 nucleotide sequences that were highly shared and had low generation probability. For each public chain, a later analysis derived a clonal expansion index from normalized ranks of inferred template counts within each repertoire. In a later analysis, generation probabilities were computed with a VDJ recombination model fitted to out-of-frame rearrangements, and the resulting probabilities were checked against IGoR. Hypergeometric tests were used in a later analysis to score TCR-TCR, TCR-HLA and TCR-CMV co-occurrence, with a repertoire-size bias correction applied to the TCR pairs. A later analysis estimated false discovery rates by permuting HLA or CMV assignments 20 times. In a later analysis, co-occurring TCRs were grouped with DBSCAN, and TCRdist sequence similarity was added when clustering was performed within HLA-allele-positive subsets. Co-occurrence clustering excluded repertoires with fewer than 30,000 or more than 120,000 public chains, plus five with anomalous nucleotide sharing. TCRdb retrieved this table from immuneACCESS and kept in-frame rearrangements only. Not all clones are present; in checked studies, unresolved V genes account for under half, and no reason is known for the remainder. That table furnishes V, J and clone size, whereas the DNA furnished D and trimming. This sample lists about 210,000 clones; about 85% were detected once. Roughly 0.98% of the sample rests with the top ten.

This entry belongs to a study of cytomegalovirus exposure and HLA in healthy donors (dated 2017 in TCRdb). A note on the overall study: An earlier analysis of some 600 of the donors reported 276 Gb of sequence data and roughly 120 million unique TCR beta sequences obtained from around 190 million T cells. A later genetic analysis took genome-wide SNP genotypes for about 55% of the roughly 670 donors and used that subset as a discovery cohort. An early release covering some 640 HLA-typed donors comprised roughly 300 gigabases of sequencing data and roughly 86 million unique TCR sequences. A later analysis re-examined previously published TCR beta repertoires from hundreds of donors and added high-resolution HLA genotyping to investigate patterns of TCR occurrence. The aim of the study was to test whether cataloging public T cell receptors could identify signatures of past pathogen exposure. HLA typing included class I and class II loci at four-digit resolution. The T cell repertoires of around 670 subjects were profiled by immunosequencing and related to cytomegalovirus serostatus. Typing coverage differed by locus: A, B, C, DRB1 and DQB1 were typed in roughly 620-640 donors, DQA1 in roughly 500, DPA1 in around 610, and DPB1 in 450 to 490. Every discovery cohort repertoire had been produced on one sequencing platform. Rather than using new phenotypic data, the later analysis identified candidate immune exposures from TCR beta sequences and from how often those sequences occurred across donors. Roughly five DR-DQ haplotypes were handled as single units for association and clustering, since linkage in the cohort was strong. The study combined high-throughput TCR immunosequencing, statistical association of individual TCRs with disease status, and machine learning to predict cytomegalovirus infection status. Donor age, sex, ethnicity and CMV serostatus were compiled alongside the repertoire data. In an earlier analysis of a few hundred of the donors, high-throughput TCR beta sequencing was used to judge whether each TCR beta V gene segment behaved as functional or pseudogenic. Along with the approximately 650-subject first cohort, a separate validation cohort of over a hundred different subjects was used. Among the approximately 400 genotyped donors, under 90% belonged to the genetic ancestry cluster associated with self-reported Caucasian donors. Across approximately 400 genotyped donors of the cohort, an average of approximately 200,000 unique TCR beta nucleotide sequences per donor were sequenced, and around 20% of those sequences were non-productive.

The cohort consisted of some 670 healthy bone marrow donors. At the time of sampling, all cohort members were nominally healthy, though unrecorded immune exposures were likely present. The donor was CMV seronegative and belonged to the group of under 400 seronegative cohort members. A peripheral blood sample was provided by each donor, and peripheral blood mononuclear cells were used for TCR beta sequencing. The Qiagen DNeasy Blood Extraction Kit was used to extract genomic DNA from the blood cell samples. Study-wide conclusions, independent of this receptor: A later analysis reported that several top co-occurrence clusters appeared linked to parvovirus B19, influenza, CMV and Epstein-Barr virus. Compared with equally common non-associated chains, HLA-associated TCR beta chains in a later analysis were more clonally expanded and had lower generation probabilities. CMV serostatus was the only immune exposure information available for the cohort. Compared with the roughly 700-donor mean, donors in an Asian-associated ancestry cluster had fewer N-insertions in productive TCRs, according to a later genetic analysis. The authors suggested that the approach could potentially be extended to other disease states and immunological phenotypes. In vitro tests confirmed that a few of the cytomegalovirus-associated TCR beta chains recognize cytomegalovirus antigens. A cluster of highly shared sequence variants was judged likely to represent a technical artifact of the sequencing pipeline. Sequencing depth was assumed to be roughly uniform across donors in the presence/absence analyses, though that assumption may not hold. This cohort had only TCR beta chains sequenced, and the lack of alpha or paired-chain data limited which features could be detected. In both the original and validation cohorts, the classifier was reported to diagnose cytomegalovirus status with high specificity and sensitivity. Most CMV-associated TCR beta chains appeared to be HLA-restricted in a later analysis, and the HLA associations seemed to be driven largely by CMV exposure. Most TCR sequences were seen in very few donors, while some public TCRs were found in many individuals. Because some donors lacked HLA typing at each locus, the association tests relied only on the typed subset. In a later analysis, TCR association rates were found to vary across HLA loci, with the most associated TCRs seen for DRB1 alleles and the fewest for HLA-C alleles. A later genetic analysis associated a missense DCLRE1C variant with V-gene and J-gene trimming of TCR beta chains, and an independent cohort replicated the association. A further reported finding was that TCR beta sequences accurately predicted the HLA-A and HLA-B alleles for most subjects in the first cohort. Assigning TCR associations to individual alleles was difficult when HLA alleles, especially DR and DQ, strongly co-occurred. Linkage disequilibrium might explain the correlated functional status among segregating V segments, but an unknown experimental factor could not be ruled out. In the study, around 150 TCR beta chains were listed as associated with cytomegalovirus. Because counts were too low, approximately 18 rarely observed V segments, including chromosome 9 orphons, were excluded from the earlier analysis of roughly 580 of the donors. A later analysis associated about 17,000 TCR beta sequences with specific HLA alleles at a false discovery rate of 0.05. Broadly in line with IMGT annotations, most TCR beta V segments showed up in productive rearrangements about 90% or about 30% of the time in an earlier analysis of a few hundred of the donors.

The receptor was isolated from a boy aged 2 to 10 in good health and CMV-seronegative. Sequenced input: PBMCs.

The CDR3 amino acid sequence is: CASGLVPGDNEQFF. The DNA reads TGTGCTAGTGGTTTAGTCCCAGGGGACAATGAGCAGTTCTTC. The V and J segments used are TRBV12-5 and TRBJ2-1; perhaps TRBD1 is the D gene, with 6 bases matching. Spanning cysteine to phenylalanine, the CDR3 consists of 14 amino acids. The CDR3 DNA has 42 bases and is translated from base 1. V was cut back by 3 bases and J by 5 bases, leaving a gap of 11 bases between them. Looking up the germline V gene yields CDR1 LGHNT and CDR2 FRNRAP.